These T cell receptor beta chains were read from a single sample in a study of cytomegalovirus exposure and HLA in healthy donors. The protocol was immunoSEQ multiplex PCR, while the TCRdb copy is restricted to in-frame clones and leaves out a portion. The sample has 75,000 or so clones; around 70% are singletons. The source material was PBMCs. The receptor set was obtained from a man aged 35 to 55 in good health and CMV-seropositive. Each CDR3 is given with its conserved first and last residue. The D gene is left open where the match is weak. Size is stated for part of the rows, as once, few or many counts, or as a class when the clone is expanded.

J gene: TRBJ2-5
D gene: -
V gene: TRBV10-3
clone size: -
CDR3 protein: CAISEGVGRGETQYF
CDR3 DNA: TGTGCCATCAGTGAGGGCGTTGGGCGGGGAGAGACCCAGTACTTC

J gene: TRBJ2-7
D gene: -
V gene: TRBV6-1
clone size: -
CDR3 protein: CASSEEVGTPSYEQYF
CDR3 DNA: TGTGCCAGCAGTGAAGAGGTTGGGACACCGTCCTACGAGCAGTACTTC

J gene: TRBJ2-5
D gene: -
V gene: TRBV7-8
clone size: -
CDR3 protein: CASSLVRGETQYF
CDR3 DNA: TGTGCCAGCAGCTTAGTTCGGGGGGAGACCCAGTACTTC

J gene: TRBJ1-1
D gene: -
V gene: TRBV4-2
clone size: -
CDR3 protein: CASTYAGGGTEAFF
CDR3 DNA: TGTGCCAGCACCTATGCCGGGGGGGGCACTGAAGCTTTCTTT

J gene: TRBJ2-7
D gene: TRBD1
V gene: TRBV2
clone size: -
CDR3 protein: CASSTQGPSGEQYF
CDR3 DNA: TGTGCCAGCAGCACACAGGGGCCTTCGGGGGAGCAGTACTTC

J gene: TRBJ1-2
D gene: -
V gene: TRBV7-2
clone size: few
CDR3 protein: CASSSYSPNYGYTF
CDR3 DNA: TGTGCCAGCAGCTCTTACTCCCCTAACTATGGCTACACCTTC

J gene: TRBJ1-2
D gene: TRBD1
V gene: TRBV2
clone size: -
CDR3 protein: CASRDRGLYGYTF
CDR3 DNA: TGTGCCAGCAGGGACAGGGGCCTCTATGGCTACACCTTC

J gene: TRBJ2-6
D gene: TRBD2
V gene: TRBV5-6
clone size: -
CDR3 protein: CASGMTSGSSGANVLTF
CDR3 DNA: TGTGCCAGCGGCATGACTAGCGGGAGCTCTGGGGCCAACGTCCTGACTTTC

J gene: TRBJ1-2
D gene: -
V gene: TRBV2
clone size: few
CDR3 protein: CASSESRDYGYTF
CDR3 DNA: TGTGCCAGCAGTGAGTCCAGGGACTATGGCTACACCTTC

J gene: TRBJ1-1
D gene: -
V gene: TRBV4-1
clone size: few
CDR3 protein: CASSQGFGREAFF
CDR3 DNA: TGCGCCAGCAGCCAAGGTTTTGGCAGGGAAGCTTTCTTT

J gene: TRBJ2-5
D gene: -
V gene: TRBV2
clone size: few
CDR3 protein: CASSEWVRGAGETQYF
CDR3 DNA: TGTGCCAGCAGTGAATGGGTTCGGGGGGCAGGGGAGACCCAGTACTTC

J gene: TRBJ1-1
D gene: -
V gene: TRBV27
clone size: few
CDR3 protein: CASSDTGQIHTEAFF
CDR3 DNA: TGTGCCAGCAGCGACACAGGACAGATCCACACTGAAGCTTTCTTT

J gene: TRBJ2-7
D gene: TRBD1
V gene: TRBV9
clone size: few
CDR3 protein: CASAKGGQGLDEQYF
CDR3 DNA: TGTGCCAGCGCAAAGGGAGGACAGGGGTTGGACGAGCAGTACTTC

J gene: TRBJ1-4
D gene: -
V gene: TRBV30
clone size: -
CDR3 protein: CAWSRLEGGEKLFF
CDR3 DNA: TGTGCCTGGAGTAGGTTGGAGGGTGGTGAAAAGCTGTTTTTT

J gene: TRBJ2-1
D gene: TRBD2
V gene: TRBV7-6
clone size: -
CDR3 protein: CASSPGLAGDNEQFF
CDR3 DNA: TGTGCCAGCAGCCCCGGACTAGCGGGCGACAATGAGCAGTTCTTC

J gene: TRBJ1-5
D gene: -
V gene: TRBV10-3
clone size: -
CDR3 protein: CAISESTEPQHF
CDR3 DNA: TGTGCCATCAGTGAGTCTACTGAGCCCCAGCATTTT

J gene: TRBJ2-1
D gene: TRBD2
V gene: TRBV19
clone size: -
CDR3 protein: CASSQGLVLNEQFF
CDR3 DNA: TGTGCCAGTAGTCAGGGACTAGTATTGAATGAGCAGTTCTTC

J gene: TRBJ2-7
D gene: TRBD1
V gene: TRBV5-1
clone size: few
CDR3 protein: CASSTGTVLPYEQYF
CDR3 DNA: TGCGCCAGCAGCACCGGGACAGTTCTCCCCTACGAGCAGTACTTC

J gene: TRBJ2-3
D gene: -
V gene: TRBV18
clone size: once
CDR3 protein: CASSPLSDRDFTDTQYF
CDR3 DNA: TGTGCCAGCTCACCGCTATCTGACAGGGACTTCACAGATACGCAGTATTTT

J gene: TRBJ2-1
D gene: TRBD2
V gene: TRBV9
clone size: few
CDR3 protein: CASSPPSPLAGSNEQFF
CDR3 DNA: TGTGCCAGCAGCCCCCCTTCCCCGCTAGCGGGATCCAATGAGCAGTTCTTC

J gene: TRBJ2-5
D gene: -
V gene: TRBV7-9
clone size: -
CDR3 protein: CASSLDSAVHQETQYF
CDR3 DNA: TGTGCCAGCAGCTTAGATTCAGCGGTACACCAAGAGACCCAGTACTTC

J gene: TRBJ1-3
D gene: TRBD1
V gene: TRBV4-1
clone size: -
CDR3 protein: CASSQTYDRAGNTIYF
CDR3 DNA: TGCGCCAGCAGCCAAACCTACGACAGGGCCGGAAACACCATATATTTT

J gene: TRBJ1-4
D gene: -
V gene: TRBV11-3
clone size: -
CDR3 protein: CASSLFSGSFEKLFF
CDR3 DNA: TGTGCCAGCAGCTTGTTCTCAGGTTCCTTTGAAAAACTGTTTTTT

J gene: TRBJ2-7
D gene: -
V gene: TRBV5-1
clone size: -
CDR3 protein: CASSLESWMATPPGEQYF
CDR3 DNA: TGCGCCAGCAGCTTGGAGTCGTGGATGGCGACACCTCCGGGGGAGCAGTACTTC

J gene: TRBJ1-1
D gene: -
V gene: TRBV6-5
clone size: -
CDR3 protein: CASSLSLNTEAFF
CDR3 DNA: TGTGCCAGCAGCCTTTCCCTGAACACTGAAGCTTTCTTT

J gene: TRBJ2-5
D gene: TRBD2
V gene: TRBV9
clone size: -
CDR3 protein: CASSLSGGGQETQYF
CDR3 DNA: TGTGCCAGCAGCCTAAGCGGGGGGGGCCAAGAGACCCAGTACTTC

J gene: TRBJ2-3
D gene: TRBD1
V gene: TRBV6-4
clone size: -
CDR3 protein: CASSERTGTADTQYF
CDR3 DNA: TGTGCCAGCAGTGAACGGACAGGGACAGCAGATACGCAGTATTTT

J gene: TRBJ2-5
D gene: -
V gene: TRBV6-5
clone size: -
CDR3 protein: CASSYRGRETQYF
CDR3 DNA: TGTGCCAGCAGTTACAGGGGCCGAGAGACCCAGTACTTC

J gene: TRBJ2-1
D gene: -
V gene: TRBV5-5
clone size: -
CDR3 protein: CASSYGSSYNEQFF
CDR3 DNA: TGTGCCAGCAGCTACGGGAGCTCCTACAATGAGCAGTTCTTC

J gene: TRBJ2-4
D gene: TRBD1
V gene: TRBV2
clone size: few
CDR3 protein: CASSFLQGLTKNIQYF
CDR3 DNA: TGTGCCAGCAGCTTCCTACAGGGGTTAACCAAAAACATTCAGTACTTC

J gene: TRBJ2-3
D gene: -
V gene: TRBV2
clone size: -
CDR3 protein: CASSAMYTQYF
CDR3 DNA: TGTGCCAGCAGTGCCATGTATACGCAGTATTTT

J gene: TRBJ2-5
D gene: TRBD1
V gene: TRBV5-1
clone size: -
CDR3 protein: CASSGTGEETQYF
CDR3 DNA: TGCGCCAGCAGCGGGACAGGGGAAGAGACCCAGTACTTC

J gene: TRBJ1-2
D gene: -
V gene: TRBV19
clone size: -
CDR3 protein: CASRSQSFYGYTF
CDR3 DNA: TGTGCCAGTAGATCCCAGTCGTTCTATGGCTACACCTTC

J gene: TRBJ1-2
D gene: -
V gene: TRBV28
clone size: -
CDR3 protein: CASSQQGKGYGYTF
CDR3 DNA: TGTGCCAGCAGTCAGCAGGGTAAAGGCTATGGCTACACCTTC

J gene: TRBJ1-1
D gene: TRBD1
V gene: TRBV5-1
clone size: -
CDR3 protein: CASSERTGSVTEAFF
CDR3 DNA: TGCGCCAGCAGCGAACGGACAGGGTCGGTCACTGAAGCTTTCTTT

J gene: TRBJ1-1
D gene: -
V gene: TRBV2
clone size: -
CDR3 protein: CASRGVGGDTEAFF
CDR3 DNA: TGTGCCAGCAGAGGGGTCGGGGGGGACACTGAAGCTTTCTTT

J gene: TRBJ1-1
D gene: -
V gene: TRBV27
clone size: -
CDR3 protein: CASSLAPGGEAFF
CDR3 DNA: TGTGCCAGCAGTTTAGCCCCAGGAGGCGAAGCTTTCTTT

J gene: TRBJ2-7
D gene: -
V gene: TRBV16
clone size: -
CDR3 protein: CASSPRGHEQYF
CDR3 DNA: TGTGCCAGCAGCCCCCGTGGCCACGAGCAGTACTTC

J gene: TRBJ2-3
D gene: TRBD2
V gene: TRBV4-1
clone size: few
CDR3 protein: CASSQGGLAGGTDTQYF
CDR3 DNA: TGCGCCAGCAGCCAAGGGGGACTAGCGGGCGGCACAGATACGCAGTATTTT

J gene: TRBJ2-2
D gene: TRBD2
V gene: TRBV27
clone size: few
CDR3 protein: CASSLGGNTWTGELFF
CDR3 DNA: TGTGCCAGCAGTTTGGGGGGGAACACTTGGACCGGGGAGCTGTTTTTT

J gene: TRBJ2-7
D gene: TRBD1
V gene: TRBV5-4
clone size: -
CDR3 protein: CASSSRTGEPYEQYF
CDR3 DNA: TGTGCCAGCAGCTCTCGGACAGGGGAACCCTACGAGCAGTACTTC

J gene: TRBJ2-2
D gene: -
V gene: TRBV5-6
clone size: once
CDR3 protein: CASSFSIGELFF
CDR3 DNA: TGTGCCAGCAGCTTCAGTATAGGGGAGCTGTTTTTT

J gene: TRBJ1-1
D gene: -
V gene: TRBV27
clone size: once
CDR3 protein: CASSLVPNGAEAFF
CDR3 DNA: TGTGCCAGCAGTTTAGTGCCCAACGGGGCTGAAGCTTTCTTT

J gene: TRBJ2-1
D gene: -
V gene: TRBV27
clone size: -
CDR3 protein: CASSSRGLYSGKQFF
CDR3 DNA: TGTGCCAGCAGTTCTAGGGGACTCTATTCCGGAAAGCAGTTCTTC